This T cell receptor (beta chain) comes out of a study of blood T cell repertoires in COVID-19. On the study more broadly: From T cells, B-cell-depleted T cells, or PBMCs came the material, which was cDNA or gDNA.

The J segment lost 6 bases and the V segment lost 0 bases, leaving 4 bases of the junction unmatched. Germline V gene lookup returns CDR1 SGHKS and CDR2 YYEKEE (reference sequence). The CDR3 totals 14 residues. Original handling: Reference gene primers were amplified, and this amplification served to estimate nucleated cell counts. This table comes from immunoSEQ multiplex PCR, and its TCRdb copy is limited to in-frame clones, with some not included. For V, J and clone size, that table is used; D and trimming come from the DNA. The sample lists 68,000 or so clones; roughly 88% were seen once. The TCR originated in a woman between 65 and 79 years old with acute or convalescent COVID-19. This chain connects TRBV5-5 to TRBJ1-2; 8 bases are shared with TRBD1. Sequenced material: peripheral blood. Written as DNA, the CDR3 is TGTGCCAGCAGCTTGGAGGGACAGGTTGATGGCTACACCTTC. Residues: CASSLEGQVDGYTF.